These T cell receptor beta chains were read from a single sample in a study of T cell therapy after organ transplantation. This table comes from immunoSEQ multiplex PCR, and its TCRdb copy is limited to in-frame clones, with some not included. This repertoire shows 1,000 or so clones, roughly 68% found once; its top ten account for 40% to 45%. Their antigens remain unidentified. This sample comprised CD8+ T cells from blood, obtained after autologous CMV-specific T cell therapy. These receptor sequences come from a human patient who had received a solid organ transplant and had CMV disease. Certain T cells may be donor cells from the graft. Each CDR3 is given with its conserved first and last residue. The D gene is left open where the match is weak.

TRBV7-6	.	TRBJ2-7	CASLPLWSQYSYEQYF
TRBV5-1	.	TRBJ2-7	CASSLRDKRYEQYF
TRBV6-1	.	TRBJ1-6	CASSSTPVTNSPLHF
TRBV7-3	TRBD2	TRBJ2-2	CASSLPTGRGVTGELFF
TRBV28	.	TRBJ1-5	CASTYMGLSNQPQHF
TRBV20-1	.	TRBJ1-3	CSASRGNTIYF
TRBV5-6	TRBD2	TRBJ2-2	CASTNPTSGENTGELFF
TRBV28	.	TRBJ1-6	CASSPISLQLSYNSPLHF
TRBV5-4	.	TRBJ2-1	CASSLEGVGGEQFF
TRBV19	TRBD1	TRBJ2-7	CASSTPPGQLNYEQYF
TRBV5-8	.	TRBJ2-7	CASSLKQGRVEQYF
TRBV7-5	.	TRBJ2-7	CASLPLWSQYSYEQYF
TRBV5-4	.	TRBJ1-2	CASSFATEVFYGYTF
TRBV11-3	.	TRBJ1-2	CASSSSTPGYTF
TRBV7-2	TRBD1	TRBJ1-2	CASSLVAGTGGNYGYTF
TRBV7-3	.	TRBJ2-2	CASSFPAGGWDTGELFF